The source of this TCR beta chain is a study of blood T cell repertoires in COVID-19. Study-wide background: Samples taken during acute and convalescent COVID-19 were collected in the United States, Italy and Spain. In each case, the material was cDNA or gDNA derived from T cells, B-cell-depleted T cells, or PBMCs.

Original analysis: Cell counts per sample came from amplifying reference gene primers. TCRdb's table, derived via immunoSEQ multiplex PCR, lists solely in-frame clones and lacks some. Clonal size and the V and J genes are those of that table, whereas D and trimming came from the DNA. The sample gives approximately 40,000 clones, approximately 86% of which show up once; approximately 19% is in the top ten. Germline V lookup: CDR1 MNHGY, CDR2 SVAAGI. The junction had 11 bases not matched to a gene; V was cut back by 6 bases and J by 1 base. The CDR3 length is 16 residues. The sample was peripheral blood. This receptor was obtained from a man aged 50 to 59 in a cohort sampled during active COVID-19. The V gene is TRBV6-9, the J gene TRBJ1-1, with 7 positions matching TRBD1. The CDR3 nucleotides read TGTGCCAGCAGGACCGGGACAGCCCGCAGGAACACTGAAGCTTTCTTT. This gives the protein CASRTGTARRNTEAFF.